Below, 5 T cell receptor beta chains from the same sample are listed, as sequenced in a study of technical replicates of blood from a handful of donors. Measured with immunoSEQ multiplex PCR; TCRdb has only the in-frame clones, and not every one. The data contain around 100,000 clones, just under 95% of them singletons. The material sequenced was T cells isolated from PBMCs. The origin of the receptors is a human donor in good health.

This clone came up once. The J gene is TRBJ2-7, the V gene TRBV10-3; 8 nucleotides align to TRBD1. Germline trimming cut 4 bases from V and 6 bases from J; bases unmatched to any gene: 11. This CDR3 is 15 amino acids long. The germline V gene has CDR1 ENHRY and CDR2 SYGVKD. In DNA, the CDR3 is TGTGCCATCAGTGCACGGACAGGGTCGACCTCCGAGCAGTACTTC. Translated: CAISARTGSTSEQYF.

The chain links TRBV9 to TRBJ1-1; 9 positions match TRBD1. This CDR3 has 16 residues. CDR1 and CDR2 (germline): SGDLS, YYNGEE. With 0 bases clipped from V and 4 bases from J, the junction kept 7 bases outside the gene matches. CDR3 amino acids: CASSVEGQGVSTEAFF. The CDR3 nucleotides are TGTGCCAGCAGCGTAGAGGGACAGGGCGTCAGCACTGAAGCTTTCTTT.

This clone has just a few counts. The chain uses TRBV27 and TRBJ1-1; D is undetermined. CDR1 is MNHEY and CDR2 is SMNVEV in the germline V gene (reference sequence). The CDR3 is 13 residues long. The V end was cut by 8 bases, the J end by 0 bases, with 10 bases between. CDR3 nucleotides: TGTGCCAGCTCACCCGCGATGAACACTGAAGCTTTCTTT. Translation gives CASSPAMNTEAFF.

The chain recombines TRBV6-1 with TRBJ1-1; D is perhaps TRBD1 (5 bases). This CDR3 contains 13 residues. V shed 2 bases and J shed 10 bases, with 14 bases lying between them. Germline lookup yields CDR1 MNHNS and CDR2 SASEGT. As DNA, the CDR3 is TGTGCCAGCAGTGAATTGGGGGGACTTGGAGCTTTCTTT. Its translation is CASSELGGLGAFF.

Here the CDR3 reads CASSPLAGATGYEQYF. The CDR3 DNA reads as TGTGCCAGCAGCCCCTTAGCGGGAGCAACGGGTTACGAGCAGTACTTC. This chain joins TRBV7-2 and TRBJ2-7, with 9 nucleotides matching TRBD2. V trimming: 5 bases; J trimming: 4 bases; junction bases outside the gene matches: 12. The CDR3 spans 16 residues. Germline loops: CDR1 SGHTA, CDR2 FQGNSA.